The rows below give T cell receptor beta chains drawn from one sample of a study of T cells expressing NK-cell markers. TCRdb reprocessed the 5' RACE reads; each CDR3 protein has one entry and no DNA is given. This specimen shows 400,000 to 450,000 distinct CDR3 sequences; the ten leading clones hold 6% to 8%. Sequencing used blood T cells: a sorted CD56 or NKG2C T cell subset, CD4+ or CD8+ T cells, or bulk PBMC T cells (not recorded which). The receptors derive from a woman aged 18-70 years in good health. The CDR3 runs from the conserved cysteine through the conserved F or W. Each record gives: V gene, J gene, CDR3 protein.

v_call: TRBV9
j_call: TRBJ1-5
cdr3_aa: CASSPGGTSNQPQHF

v_call: TRBV20-1
j_call: TRBJ1-5
cdr3_aa: CSARAGSGNQPQHF

v_call: TRBV2
j_call: TRBJ2-2
cdr3_aa: CASRLAGETGELFF

v_call: TRBV6-1
j_call: TRBJ1-1
cdr3_aa: CASNRGRETEAFF

v_call: TRBV6-5
j_call: TRBJ2-5
cdr3_aa: CASRATRGPLVF

v_call: TRBV20-1
j_call: TRBJ1-6
cdr3_aa: CSAREVAARVPNSPLHF

v_call: TRBV20-1
j_call: TRBJ2-1
cdr3_aa: CSARGGFMYNEQFF

v_call: TRBV12-3/TRBV12-4
j_call: TRBJ2-2
cdr3_aa: CAILGSGTGELFF

v_call: TRBV19
j_call: TRBJ2-7
cdr3_aa: CASSPGFGGYEQYF

v_call: TRBV28
j_call: TRBJ1-3
cdr3_aa: CASSFSDTLSGNTIYF

v_call: TRBV7-9
j_call: TRBJ1-1
cdr3_aa: CASSLSTDRNTEAFF

v_call: TRBV20-1
j_call: TRBJ2-5
cdr3_aa: CSKTGTQETQYF

v_call: TRBV21-1
j_call: TRBJ2-5
cdr3_aa: CASNTHRTGIQETQYF

v_call: TRBV5-6
j_call: TRBJ2-5
cdr3_aa: CASSLGLAGADQETQYF

v_call: TRBV25-1
j_call: TRBJ1-6
cdr3_aa: CASSESQGYNSPLHF

v_call: TRBV7-6
j_call: TRBJ1-4
cdr3_aa: CASSLASFDEKLFF

v_call: TRBV4-1
j_call: TRBJ2-1
cdr3_aa: CASSPYLTDGNEQFF

v_call: TRBV29-1
j_call: TRBJ2-2
cdr3_aa: CSVAPNTGELFF

v_call: TRBV10-3
j_call: TRBJ2-3
cdr3_aa: CATTETDTQYF

v_call: TRBV10-3
j_call: TRBJ1-5
cdr3_aa: CAISSTGGGQPQHF

v_call: TRBV7-9
j_call: TRBJ1-1
cdr3_aa: CASSLPEDRARTEAFF

v_call: TRBV7-9
j_call: TRBJ2-1
cdr3_aa: CASSRGQGYNEQFF

v_call: TRBV4-3
j_call: TRBJ2-1
cdr3_aa: CASSQDLNVLNEQFF

v_call: TRBV6-1
j_call: TRBJ1-1
cdr3_aa: CASRSRRGTEAFF

v_call: TRBV7-3
j_call: TRBJ1-1
cdr3_aa: CASSELQTPNTEAFF

v_call: TRBV20-1
j_call: TRBJ2-3
cdr3_aa: CSARDYRAGGADTQYF

v_call: TRBV6-2/TRBV6-3
j_call: TRBJ2-6
cdr3_aa: CASSYPPGQGPFSGANVLTF

v_call: TRBV3-1
j_call: TRBJ2-2
cdr3_aa: CASSQIQNTGELFF

v_call: TRBV20-1
j_call: TRBJ1-2
cdr3_aa: CSARDLLGGYGYTF

v_call: TRBV20-1
j_call: TRBJ2-7
cdr3_aa: CSAADGELWQYF

v_call: TRBV7-9
j_call: TRBJ1-5
cdr3_aa: CATQPLGGPLSNQPQHF

v_call: TRBV7-7
j_call: TRBJ2-2
cdr3_aa: CASSPWTGAGTGELFF

v_call: TRBV12-3/TRBV12-4
j_call: TRBJ1-4
cdr3_aa: CANRRGEKLFF

v_call: TRBV30
j_call: TRBJ2-3
cdr3_aa: CAWSIRLAGVTDTQYF

v_call: TRBV6-2/TRBV6-3
j_call: TRBJ2-1
cdr3_aa: CASSSTTRSYNEQFF